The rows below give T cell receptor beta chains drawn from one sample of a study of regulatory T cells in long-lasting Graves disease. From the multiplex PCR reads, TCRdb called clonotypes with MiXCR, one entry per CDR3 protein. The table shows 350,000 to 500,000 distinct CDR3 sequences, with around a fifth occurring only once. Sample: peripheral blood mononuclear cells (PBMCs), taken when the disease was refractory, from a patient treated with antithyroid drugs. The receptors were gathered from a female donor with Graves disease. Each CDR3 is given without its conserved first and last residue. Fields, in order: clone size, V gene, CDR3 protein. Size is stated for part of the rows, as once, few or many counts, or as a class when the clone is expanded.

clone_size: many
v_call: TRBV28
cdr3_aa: ASSTHPLKSPLH

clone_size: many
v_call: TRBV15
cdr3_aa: ATENVGDRVLEKLF

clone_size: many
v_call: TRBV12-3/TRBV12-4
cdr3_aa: ASTMTGFTEAF

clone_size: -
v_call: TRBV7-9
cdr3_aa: ASSITGTSKTSYEQY

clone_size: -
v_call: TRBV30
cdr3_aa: AWTALGQGGAEAF

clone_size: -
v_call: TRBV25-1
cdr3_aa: ASSASFLANTGKLF

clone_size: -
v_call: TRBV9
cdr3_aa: ASSVTSGRARGTGELF

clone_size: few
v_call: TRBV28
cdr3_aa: ASSLTGNTGGLF

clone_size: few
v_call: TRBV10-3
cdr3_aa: AISESGQGGLAF

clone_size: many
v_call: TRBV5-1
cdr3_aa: ASSFGSGRASEQY

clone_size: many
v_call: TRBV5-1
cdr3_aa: ASSLGGENQPQH

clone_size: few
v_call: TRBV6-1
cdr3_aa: ASSVGRWGKLF

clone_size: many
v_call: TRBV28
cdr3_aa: ASGRDYKNTGELF

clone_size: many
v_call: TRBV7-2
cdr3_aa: ASSKTARGRGTQY

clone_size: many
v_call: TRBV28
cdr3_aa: ASSSGGASLEKLF

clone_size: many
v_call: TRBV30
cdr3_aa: AYTGTASGEVETQY

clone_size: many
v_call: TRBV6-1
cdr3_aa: ASSENPGSYEQY

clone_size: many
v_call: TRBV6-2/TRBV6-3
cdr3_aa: ASSYALAGAGAGELF

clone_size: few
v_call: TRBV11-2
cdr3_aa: ASSFHNYEQF

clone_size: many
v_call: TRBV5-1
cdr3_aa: ASSEYGNPNQPQH

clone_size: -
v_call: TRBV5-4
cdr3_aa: ASSPGTMGSSGNTIY

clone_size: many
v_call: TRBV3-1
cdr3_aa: ASSVTGRTGELF

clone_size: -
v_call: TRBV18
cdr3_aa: ASSAAGSSYEQY

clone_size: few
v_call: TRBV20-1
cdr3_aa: SARLQFPADTQY

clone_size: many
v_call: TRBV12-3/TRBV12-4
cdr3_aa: ASSRYGQANYGYT

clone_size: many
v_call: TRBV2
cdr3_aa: ATNSGGVETQY